Below, 31 T cell receptor beta chains from the same sample are listed, as sequenced in a study of T cells in Graves' hyperthyroidism and ophthalmopathy. TCR beta CDR3 regions were amplified from RNA transcripts. Using the HTBI primer set, a first-round RT-PCR was run on the TCR CDR3. TCRdb reprocessed the multiplex PCR reads via MiXCR and lists one record per CDR3 protein. The sample has 90,000 to 120,000 distinct CDR3 sequences; 16% are singletons. Sequencing input: blood. These receptors were collected from a woman aged 50 to 60 with Graves' hyperthyroidism.

The chain joins TRBV7-3 to TRBJ2-1; D is possibly TRBD2 (5 bases). Germline V gene lookup returns CDR1 SGHTA and CDR2 FQGTGA. V was pared by 4 bases and J by 7 bases, with 11 bases between. The CDR3 consists of 13 residues. The CDR3: CASSSSAVNEQFF. Written as DNA, the CDR3 is TGTGCCAGCAGCTCCTCAGCGGTTAATGAGCAGTTCTTC. Filled out from reference TRBV7-3 and TRBJ2-1, the complete variable domain reads GAGVSQTPSNKVTEKGKYVELRCDPISGHTALYWYRQSLGQGPEFLIYFQGTGAADDSGLPNDRFFAVRPEGSVSTLKIQRTERGDSAVYLCASSSSAVNEQFFGPGTRLTVL.

This clonotype was detected ten times or more. The chain combines TRBV27 with TRBJ2-5, with 13 nucleotides matching TRBD2. V was pared by 8 bases and J by 2 bases, with 5 bases of the junction left unmatched. The CDR3 loop spans 15 amino acids. In germline, CDR1 is MNHEY, CDR2 SMNVEV (reference sequence). The CDR3 region is CASAVGLAGQETQYF. CDR3 coding DNA: TGTGCCAGCGCCGTGGGACTAGCGGGACAAGAGACCCAGTACTTC.

This clonotype was found many times. This rearrangement joins TRBV20-1 to TRBJ1-6; D is ambiguous. The V gene's germline CDR1 is DFQATT and CDR2 SNEGSKA (reference sequence). This CDR3 contains 15 residues. V was pared by 0 bases and J by 8 bases, with 14 bases between. This CDR3 is CSARDLESAHSPLHF. The CDR3 DNA is TGCAGTGCTAGAGATTTGGAGTCGGCACATTCACCCCTCCACTTT.

This clonotype appeared many times. The DNA of the CDR3 is TGTGCCAGCGGTAGGACTCCACACAATGAGCAGTTCTTC. This gives the protein CASGRTPHNEQFF. V usage is TRBV7-9 and J usage is TRBJ2-1, with D possibly TRBD2 on 5 matching bases. V dropped 8 bases and J dropped 5 bases, with 13 bases sitting between them. Germline V gene lookup returns CDR1 SEHNR and CDR2 FQNEAQ (reference sequence). The length of the CDR3 is 13 residues.

CDR3 residues: CASSSNRGQIMNTEAFF. CDR3 sequence (DNA): TGTGCCAGCAGTTCCAACAGGGGCCAGATTATGAACACTGAAGCTTTCTTT. The genes are TRBV28 and TRBJ1-1; 7 bases line up with TRBD1. Trimming took 4 bases from V and 0 from J; bases not matched to a gene: 11. Germline-derived CDR1 and CDR2 are MDHEN and SYDVKM. The CDR3 sequence is 17 residues long.

The CDR3 loop reads CSASLLTPDLGYNEQFF. CDR3 sequence (DNA): TGCAGTGCTAGCCTTCTAACACCCGATTTAGGCTACAATGAGCAGTTCTTC. This chain connects TRBV20-1 to TRBJ2-1, with no clear D. Trimming took off 3 bases at V and 3 bases at J, with 21 bases between the two ends. CDR3 length equals 17 residues. CDR1 is DFQATT, CDR2 SNEGSKA, per germline (reference sequence).

The chain recombines TRBV6-1 with TRBJ2-3, with a tentative D call TRBD2 (5 bases). Germline loops: CDR1 MNHNS, CDR2 SASEGT. This CDR3 has 14 residues. V gave up 2 bases and J gave up 2 bases, with 8 bases separating them. The CDR3 DNA reads TGTGCCAGCAGTGAAAGCCGGGACACAGATACGCAGTATTTT. Protein: CASSESRDTDTQYF.

This clonotype was picked up many times. The J gene is TRBJ2-1, the V gene TRBV20-1; 10 bases agree with TRBD1. V gave up 6 bases and J gave up 1 base; unmatched junction bases: 3. Germline values: CDR1 DFQATT, CDR2 SNEGSKA (reference sequence). The CDR3 sequence is 14 residues long. For the CDR3, the DNA is TGCAGTGCAACGGACAGGGGGTCCTACAATGAGCAGTTCTTC. It translates to CSATDRGSYNEQFF.

This clonotype was seen at least ten times. The rearrangement uses TRBV4-1 and TRBJ1-6; possibly TRBD1 for D (5 bases). With 1 base removed from V and 7 bases from J, the gap between germline ends came to 14 bases. Germline V gene data show CDR1 as MGHRA and CDR2 as YSYEKL. This CDR3 region has 16 residues. CDR3 nucleotides: TGCGCCAGCAGCCAAGTATGGGGCCTGTCGAATTCACCCCTCCACTTT. Residues: CASSQVWGLSNSPLHF.

This clonotype was seen at least ten times. CDR3 sequence (DNA): TGTGCCAGCAGCGACAGGGCGACAGATACGCAGTATTTT. This codes for CASSDRATDTQYF. V gene TRBV27 combines with J gene TRBJ2-3; 7 bases are shared with TRBD1. The CDR3 runs to 13 residues. V gave up 6 bases and J gave up 3 bases; unmatched junction bases: 3. Looked up from germline, CDR1 is MNHEY and CDR2 is SMNVEV (reference sequence).

The chain links TRBV3-1 to TRBJ2-2; no clear D gene. The CDR3 is 15 residues long. CDR1 LGHDT and CDR2 YNNKEL come from the germline V gene (reference sequence). Trimming removed 4 bases from V and 0 bases from J, with 9 bases in between. CDR3 amino acids: CASSRQFANTGELFF. CDR3 nucleotides: TGTGCCAGCAGCCGCCAATTCGCGAACACCGGGGAGCTGTTTTTT.

The table lists this clonotype with a few counts. The genes are TRBV19 and TRBJ2-1, with 13 bases that match TRBD2. CDR1 is LNHDA and CDR2 is SQIVND in the germline V gene (reference sequence). The CDR3 spans 15 residues. J gave up 9 bases and V 5 bases, and 7 bases lay outside the gene matches. CDR3 sequence: CASSVLAGGASEQFF. In DNA, the CDR3 is TGTGCCAGTAGTGTACTAGCGGGAGGGGCTTCTGAGCAGTTCTTC. Using reference TRBV19 and TRBJ2-1 for the parts outside the CDR3, the full variable domain is DGGITQSPKYLFRKEGQNVTLSCEQNLNHDAMYWYRQDPGQGLRLIYYSQIVNDFQKGDIAEGYSVSREKKESFPLTVTSAQKNPTAFYLCASSVLAGGASEQFFGPGTRLTVL.

At least ten counts were recorded for this clonotype. V is TRBV7-8 and J is TRBJ2-2; D is undetermined. CDR3 length: 12 amino acids. Per the germline V gene, CDR1 is SGHVS and CDR2 is FQNEAQ. Trimming removed 0 bases at V and 7 bases at J, with 3 bases between. This chain's CDR3 is CASSLAGGELFF. The CDR3 coding sequence is TGTGCCAGCAGCTTAGCGGGCGGGGAGCTGTTTTTT. Looking up the rest from reference TRBV7-8 and TRBJ2-2 gives the full variable domain: GAGVSQSPRYKVAKRGQDVALRCDPISGHVSLFWYQQALGQGPEFLTYFQNEAQLDKSGLPSDRFFAERPEGSVSTLKIQRTQQEDSAVYLCASSLAGGELFFGEGSRLTVL.

This clonotype was observed at least ten times. The genes are TRBV5-1 and TRBJ2-1, with 7 bases that match TRBD2. Germline assignment: CDR1 SGHRS and CDR2 YFSETQ. The CDR3 sequence is 14 residues long. V shed 0 bases and J 6 bases; nucleotides not matched to a gene: 3. For the CDR3, the DNA is TGCGCCAGCAGCTTGGGACTAGCCACCAATGAGCAGTTCTTC. This codes for CASSLGLATNEQFF. The variable domain in full, with the rest retrieved from reference TRBV5-1 and TRBJ2-1, is KAGVTQTPRYLIKTRGQQVTLSCSPISGHRSVSWYQQTPGQGLQFLFEYFSETQRNKGNFPGRFSGRQFSNSRSEMNVSTLELGDSALYLCASSLGLATNEQFFGPGTRLTVL.

The CDR3 spells CASSVASSDEQFF. The CDR3 DNA reads TGTGCCAGCAGCGTAGCCTCTTCGGATGAGCAGTTCTTC. V usage is TRBV9 and J usage is TRBJ2-1, with D unclear. The CDR3 is made up of 13 amino acids. V dropped 0 bases and J dropped 8 bases, with 9 bases sitting between them. Germline CDR1 and CDR2: SGDLS and YYNGEE.

The sample holds a few counts of this clonotype. A much larger clonotype is one base distant, so this may be a read error. The chain couples TRBV3-1 to TRBJ2-1, with a weak D call TRBD2 (6 bases). V was pared by 1 base and J by 6 bases, with 10 bases between. CDR3 length: 14 amino acids. CDR1 is LGHDT and CDR2 is YNNKEL in the germline V gene (reference sequence). The CDR3 DNA reads as TGTGCCAGCAGCCAAGCGGGAGCCTGCAATGAGCAGTTCTTC. It is translated as CASSQAGACNEQFF.

The chain recombines TRBV5-4 with TRBJ2-1; TRBD2 matches 11 bases. The CDR3 covers 13 residues. J was trimmed by 12 bases and V by 4 bases; bases with no gene match: 6. Germline loops: CDR1 SGHNT, CDR2 YYREEE (reference sequence). The CDR3 sequence: CASSPGTSGGQFF. The CDR3 nucleotides read TGTGCCAGCAGCCCTGGGACTAGCGGAGGGCAGTTCTTC.

Ten or more counts support this clonotype. This chain links TRBV7-8 with TRBJ2-1, with 15 nucleotides matching TRBD2. The CDR3 extends over 20 amino acids. V was pared by 2 bases and J by 0 bases, with 8 bases of the junction left unmatched. From germline, CDR1 is SGHVS and CDR2 FQNEAQ. The CDR3 sequence is CASSLRGGLAGGGSYNEQFF. The CDR3 nucleotides read TGTGCCAGCAGCTTACGGGGCGGACTAGCGGGAGGGGGCTCCTACAATGAGCAGTTCTTC.

This clonotype was seen repeatedly, ten times or more. V is TRBV4-1 and J is TRBJ2-5; no clear D. Germline V gene sequence: CDR1 MGHRA, CDR2 YSYEKL. Trimming stripped 0 bases from V and 5 bases from J, with 13 bases between. The CDR3 is made up of 15 amino acids. In DNA, the CDR3 is TGCGCCAGCAGCCAAGATGAGGCTGGGTTTGAGACCCAGTACTTC. Protein product: CASSQDEAGFETQYF.

This clonotype was seen many times. The genes are TRBV18 and TRBJ1-1; TRBD1 agrees at 8 bases. Trimming cost V 6 bases and J 5 bases; bases outside gene matches: 8. Germline-derived CDR1 and CDR2 are KGHSH and LQKENI. The CDR3 spans 14 residues. The CDR3 is CASSPDRGGTEAFF. CDR3 nucleotides: TGTGCCAGCTCCCCTGACAGGGGTGGTACTGAAGCTTTCTTT.

Regarding this clonotype: This could be a read error, since a much larger clone is one nucleotide away. The rearrangement joins TRBV15 to TRBJ1-4; the D is unclear. V gave up 1 base and J gave up 13 bases, with 10 bases separating them. This CDR3 has 12 residues. CDR1 is LNHNV, CDR2 YYDKDF, per germline (reference sequence). The CDR3 bases are TGTGCCACCAGCAGAGGAAGGGTTCGACTGTTTTTT. Encoded protein: CATSRGRVRLFF. Complete variable domain (other parts from reference TRBV15 and TRBJ1-4): DAMVIQNPRYQVTQFGKPVTLSCSQTLNHNVMYWYQQKSSQAPKLLFHYYDKDFNNEADTPDNFQSRRPNTSFCFLDIRSPGLGDTAMYLCATSRGRVRLFFGSGTQLSVL.

This clonotype was seen many times. This sequence joins TRBV19 and TRBJ2-3; 10 bases align to TRBD2. Germline CDR1 is LNHDA and CDR2 is SQIVND (reference sequence). The CDR3 loop spans 13 amino acids. J gave up 3 bases and V 8 bases, and 2 bases lay outside the gene matches. The CDR3, as DNA: TGTGCCAGTCGGACTAGCGGTACAGATACGCAGTATTTT. Translated: CASRTSGTDTQYF.

This clonotype was counted many times. V is TRBV4-2 and J is TRBJ1-5; D might be TRBD1 (6 bases). This CDR3 region has 15 residues. V lost 4 bases, J lost 3 bases, and 13 bases lay in between. CDR1 is LGHNA, CDR2 YNFKEQ, per germline. This chain's CDR3 is CASSPGANANQPQHF. The CDR3 DNA sequence: TGTGCCAGCAGCCCAGGGGCCAATGCCAATCAGCCCCAGCATTTT.

There are many counts of this clonotype. The gene calls are TRBV2 and TRBJ1-1; 10 bases match TRBD1. The CDR3 is 14 residues long. Trimming removed 6 bases from V and 2 bases from J; junction bases left unmatched: 3. Per the germline V gene, CDR1 is SNHLY and CDR2 is FYNNEI. The DNA of the CDR3 is TGTGCCAGCAGAGACAGGGGGCATAACACTGAAGCTTTCTTT. Translation: CASRDRGHNTEAFF.

This clonotype was observed many times. The V and J genes are TRBV5-1 and TRBJ1-1; no clear D gene. V lost 0 bases to trimming and J lost 0 bases, with 9 bases between them. This CDR3 is 15 amino acids long. Germline CDR1 SGHRS, CDR2 YFSETQ. CDR3: CASSLGLSLNTEAFF. CDR3 DNA: TGCGCCAGCAGCTTGGGTCTCAGCCTGAACACTGAAGCTTTCTTT.

This clonotype was seen repeatedly, ten times or more. The chain couples TRBV2 to TRBJ2-1; a weak D match, TRBD2 (6 bases). Trimming took off 6 bases at V and 3 bases at J, with 12 bases between the two ends. This CDR3 is 14 amino acids long. Per germline, CDR1 SNHLY and CDR2 FYNNEI. In nucleotides, the CDR3 is TGTGCCAGCAGGCGGGATAACAACTACAATGAGCAGTTCTTC. Protein sequence: CASRRDNNYNEQFF.

This sequence joins TRBV5-6 and TRBJ2-3; 7 nucleotides align to TRBD2. The CDR3 length is 11 residues. CDR1 and CDR2 (germline): SGHDT, YYEEEE. The ends lost 5 bases at V and 6 bases at J; junction bases unmatched: 0. The CDR3 region has the DNA TGTGCCAGCAGAGCGGGGGATACGCAGTATTTT. Translating gives CASRAGDTQYF.

In its sample, this clonotype was seen many times. The DNA of the CDR3 is TGTGCCAGCAGCTTAGTCTCACAGGGCAATCAGCCCCAGCATTTT. Translating gives CASSLVSQGNQPQHF. The genes are TRBV7-8 and TRBJ1-5, with D perhaps TRBD1 (5 bases). CDR3 size: 15 residues. Per germline, CDR1 SGHVS and CDR2 FQNEAQ. The V and J ends lost 1 base and 2 bases respectively, with 9 bases between them.

The table lists this clonotype with many counts. The V call is TRBV7-2, the J call TRBJ2-2; perhaps TRBD1 as D (6 bases). Germline lookup yields CDR1 SGHTA and CDR2 FQGNSA. The length of the CDR3 is 14 residues. Trimming removed 4 bases at V and 8 bases at J, with 14 bases between. The CDR3 loop is CASSSINRDGELFF. The CDR3 coding sequence is TGTGCCAGCAGCTCTATAAACAGGGATGGGGAGCTGTTTTTT. Using reference TRBV7-2 and TRBJ2-2 for the parts outside the CDR3, the full variable domain is GAGVSQSPSNKVTEKGKDVELRCDPISGHTALYWYRQSLGQGLEFLIYFQGNSAPDKSGLPSDRFSAERTGGSVSTLTIQRTQQEDSAVYLCASSSINRDGELFFGEGSRLTVL.

This clonotype was detected many times. The gene calls are TRBV5-1 and TRBJ2-5, with 8 bases matching TRBD1. Germline V CDR1 and CDR2: SGHRS, YFSETQ. This CDR3 comprises 15 residues. After removal of 4 bases from V and 3 bases from J, the junction contained 8 bases not matched to a gene. CDR3 sequence (DNA): TGCGCCAGCAGCGCTGGACAGGGTTTAAAAGAGACCCAGTACTTC. This codes for CASSAGQGLKETQYF.

This clonotype has ten or more counts. This sequence joins TRBV29-1 and TRBJ1-4; TRBD1 is a possible D gene (5 bases). Germline V gene data show CDR1 as SQVTM and CDR2 as ANQGSEA. The CDR3 spans 14 residues. Between the trimmed V and J ends, which lost 1 base and 7 bases, there was a span of 13 bases. The CDR3: CSVEVAGGGEKLFF. CDR3 bases: TGCAGCGTTGAAGTTGCCGGGGGAGGTGAAAAACTGTTTTTT.